Listed below are T cell receptor beta chains from one sample, sequenced in a study of T cells in Graves' hyperthyroidism and ophthalmopathy. TCRdb re-derived calls from the multiplex PCR reads in MiXCR, one entry per CDR3 protein. Here the sample spans about 770,000 distinct CDR3 sequences, under 20% being singletons. The sample comprised blood. The receptors originated from a woman between 45 and 60 years old with Graves' hyperthyroidism that later progressed to Graves' ophthalmopathy. The CDR3 runs from the conserved cysteine through the conserved F or W. A D gene is named only where the DNA matches it firmly. Clone size is given for some rows only: seen once, a few or many times, or a class if the clone is expanded.

clone_size | j_call | v_call | d_call | cdr3_nt | cdr3_aa
few | TRBJ1-2 | TRBV6-1 | - | TGTGCCAGCAGCAGGGGACACGGCTATGGCTACACCTTC | CASSRGHGYGYTF
- | TRBJ1-2 | TRBV14 | - | TGTGCCAGCAGCCAAGTCAACCGGGGCTATGGCTACACCTTC | CASSQVNRGYGYTF
- | TRBJ1-1 | TRBV4-1 | - | TGCGCCAGCAGCCCCGGGGTCATGGGCACTGAAGCTTTCTTT | CASSPGVMGTEAFF
few | TRBJ2-4 | TRBV18 | - | TGTGCCAGCTCACAGATAGTGTCGGCCAAAAACATTCAGTACTTC | CASSQIVSAKNIQYF
- | TRBJ2-5 | TRBV6-1 | - | TGTGCCAGCAGTGAAGCTCTGAACCAAGAGACCCAGTACTTC | CASSEALNQETQYF
few | TRBJ1-3 | TRBV12-3/TRBV12-4 | - | TGTGCCAGCAGGGAACGGGTTTCTGGAAACACCATATATTTT | CASRERVSGNTIYF
few | TRBJ2-1 | TRBV4-2 | TRBD2 | TGTGCCAGCAGCCAAGATAGCGGGGGGGCTGATGAGCAGTTCTTC | CASSQDSGGADEQFF
- | TRBJ2-7 | TRBV3-1 | - | TGTGCCAGCAGCCAAGATGGGGGAAGATTGACAGGTAGCGAGCAGTACTTC | CASSQDGGRLTGSEQYF
- | TRBJ2-3 | TRBV7-9 | - | TGTGCCAGCAGCCGCCCTGTACTTTCAGATTTTAGGGGTACGCAGTATTTT | CASSRPVLSDFRGTQYF
many | TRBJ1-5 | TRBV19 | - | TGTGCCAGTAGTAGGTCGAAAGGCGGAGGATATAGCAATCAGCCCCAGCATTTT | CASSRSKGGGYSNQPQHF
- | TRBJ1-2 | TRBV6-9 | - | TGTGCCAGCAGTTACAGGCAGTCCAACTATGGCTACACCTTC | CASSYRQSNYGYTF
many | TRBJ2-3 | TRBV4-2 | TRBD2 | TGTGCCAGCAGCCAAGACCCAACAGCGGGGGGGTTGGATACGCAGTATTTT | CASSQDPTAGGLDTQYF
many | TRBJ1-5 | TRBV12-3/TRBV12-4 | - | TGTGCCAGCAGTTCACTGGGGGCATTGCAGCCCCAGCATTTT | CASSSLGALQPQHF
- | TRBJ1-1 | TRBV12-3/TRBV12-4 | - | TGTGCCAGCAATCGGTTGGCGGGAGCGAACACTGAAGCTTTCTTT | CASNRLAGANTEAFF
- | TRBJ2-7 | TRBV30 | - | TGTGCCTGGAGTAACCTACAGGGTTCTTACGAGCAGTACTTC | CAWSNLQGSYEQYF
few | TRBJ2-1 | TRBV19 | - | TGTGCCAGTAGTATCTCTACTAATGAGCAGTTCTTC | CASSISTNEQFF
many | TRBJ2-7 | TRBV3-1 | TRBD1 | TGTGCCAGCACTTTGACAGGGGGCTACGAGCAGTACTTC | CASTLTGGYEQYF
many | TRBJ2-7 | TRBV7-9 | - | TGTGCCAGCAGCCCCCAAACCTACGAGCAGTACTTC | CASSPQTYEQYF
many | TRBJ2-1 | TRBV20-1 | - | TGCAGTGCTAGAGGGGCGAGCTCCTACAATGAGCAGTTCTTC | CSARGASSYNEQFF
- | TRBJ2-3 | TRBV7-3 | TRBD1 | TGTGCCACCGGGGACAGAGCAGATACGCAGTATTTT | CATGDRADTQYF
many | TRBJ2-3 | TRBV10-3 | TRBD1 | TGTGCCATCAGTGAGTCATCGGGACGTGGGGGACAGATCACAGATACGCAGTATTTT | CAISESSGRGGQITDTQYF
- | TRBJ1-6 | TRBV6-1 | - | TGTGCCAGCAGGGTACAGGGCCACTCCTATAATTCACCCCTCCACTTT | CASRVQGHSYNSPLHF
few | TRBJ2-1 | TRBV7-6 | TRBD2 | TGTGCCAGCGGGGGGGAGAACTCCTACAATGAGCAGTTCTTC | CASGGENSYNEQFF
- | TRBJ1-5 | TRBV6-2/TRBV6-3 | - | TGTGCCAGCAGTTATGAGGGAAACAATCAGCCCCAGCATTTT | CASSYEGNNQPQHF
many | TRBJ2-3 | TRBV20-1 | - | TGCAGTGCTAGTGGTGATGACTCGCGCACAGATACGCAGTATTTT | CSASGDDSRTDTQYF
- | TRBJ1-1 | TRBV10-3 | - | TGTGCCATCAGTGAACCATCTGTTCTGAACACTGAAGCTTTCTTT | CAISEPSVLNTEAFF
many | TRBJ1-5 | TRBV20-1 | - | TGCAGTGCTAGGGGAGCCAGCAATCAGCCCCAGCATTTT | CSARGASNQPQHF
- | TRBJ1-1 | TRBV27 | - | TGTGCCAGCAGACCGGGACACCACAAGAACACTGAAGCTTTCTTT | CASRPGHHKNTEAFF
many | TRBJ2-7 | TRBV7-9 | - | TGTGCCAGCGCACCCCTCTACGAGCAGTACTTC | CASAPLYEQYF
many | TRBJ1-4 | TRBV2 | - | TGTGCCAGCACTGGAAAGAGAGAAAAACTGTTTTTT | CASTGKREKLFF
- | TRBJ1-6 | TRBV27 | TRBD1 | TGTGCCAGCAGTTTACTCGTTCAGGGGGAGAGGTCACCCCTCCACTTT | CASSLLVQGERSPLHF
many | TRBJ2-3 | TRBV7-9 | - | TGTGCCAGCAGCTCCCTTACAGATACGCAGTATTTT | CASSSLTDTQYF
- | TRBJ2-5 | TRBV7-2 | TRBD2 | TGTGCCAGCAGCTTACTAGCGGCCATCTCGAACTTC | CASSLLAAISNF
many | TRBJ2-3 | TRBV12-3/TRBV12-4 | - | TGTGCCAGCAGTTTAGTCGACACGGATACGCAGTATTTT | CASSLVDTDTQYF
- | TRBJ2-1 | TRBV12-3/TRBV12-4 | - | TGTGCCAGCAGTCTTCCACCGCCCATAACAGGGCTCAATGAGCAGTTCTTC | CASSLPPPITGLNEQFF
- | TRBJ2-1 | TRBV20-1 | - | TGCAGTGCCCGAGGGTGGGGGCAAACCTACAATGAGCAGTTCTTC | CSARGWGQTYNEQFF
many | TRBJ1-1 | TRBV20-1 | - | TGCAGTGCTGACCCCCGACAGGCGAACACTGAAGCTTTCTTT | CSADPRQANTEAFF
- | TRBJ2-5 | TRBV12-3/TRBV12-4 | TRBD1 | TGTGCCAGCAGCCGGGACAGGGGACAGCAAGAGACCCAGTACTTC | CASSRDRGQQETQYF
few | TRBJ2-7 | TRBV5-1 | TRBD1 | TGCGCCAGCAGCTTGGGAGCGACAGGGACGTCGGAGCAGTACTTC | CASSLGATGTSEQYF
- | TRBJ2-3 | TRBV12-5 | - | TGTGCTAGTGGTACGCGCCGGGACCCAGACACAGATACGCAGTATTTT | CASGTRRDPDTDTQYF
- | TRBJ1-4 | TRBV15 | TRBD1 | TGTGCCACCAGCAGAGCAGACAGGGGAGGGATTGAAAAACTGTTTTTT | CATSRADRGGIEKLFF
- | TRBJ1-1 | TRBV10-3 | TRBD1 | TGTGCCATCAGTCCCGACTCCGGGACAGCTCTGTTTCAAGCTTTCTTT | CAISPDSGTALFQAFF
- | TRBJ2-7 | TRBV14 | TRBD2 | TGTGCCAGCAGACATAGCGGGAGCTCCTACGAGCAGTACTTC | CASRHSGSSYEQYF
many | TRBJ2-1 | TRBV30 | - | TGTGCCCGGTTAGGTGTAACAGAGCAGTTCTTC | CARLGVTEQFF
many | TRBJ2-1 | TRBV18 | TRBD2 | TGTGCCAGCTCACCCAACTTAGCGGGGGCCTACAATGAGCAGTTCTTC | CASSPNLAGAYNEQFF
- | TRBJ2-1 | TRBV4-1 | TRBD2 | TGCGCCAGCAGCCAAGATTCGGGAGGAAGCTCCTACAATGAGCAGTTCTTC | CASSQDSGGSSYNEQFF
many | TRBJ2-2 | TRBV2 | - | TGTGCCAGCAGTGAAGACGTCACCGGGGAGCTGTTTTTT | CASSEDVTGELFF
many | TRBJ2-3 | TRBV3-1 | TRBD2 | TGTGCCAGCAGCCAACTGAGCGGGGACACAGATACGCAGTATTTT | CASSQLSGDTDTQYF
- | TRBJ2-4 | TRBV7-9 | TRBD1 | TGTGCCAGCAGCCATGACAGGGAAGCCAAAAACATTCAGTACTTC | CASSHDREAKNIQYF
- | TRBJ2-1 | TRBV12-3/TRBV12-4 | TRBD2 | TGTGCCAGCAGTAGGACTAGCGTGGTGAATGAGCAGTTCTTC | CASSRTSVVNEQFF
- | TRBJ1-2 | TRBV10-2 | - | TGCGCCAGCGTCCCGCGGCTTAACTATGGCTACACCTTC | CASVPRLNYGYTF
- | TRBJ1-2 | TRBV9 | - | TGTGCCAGCAGCAGCCCGGGACGGTCAAACTATGGCTACACCTTC | CASSSPGRSNYGYTF
- | TRBJ1-1 | TRBV6-5 | - | TGTGCCAGCAGTTACAGGGGCCCCACTGAAGCTTTCTTT | CASSYRGPTEAFF
- | TRBJ1-2 | TRBV4-2 | TRBD1 | TGTGCCAGCAGCCAAGGTGGTCAGGGGGACTATGGCTACACCTTC | CASSQGGQGDYGYTF